The entry below gives a single T cell receptor beta chain sequence along with its context. This clonotype was recorded a few times. What this receptor recognizes is not known. No base quality information exists; no much larger clone differs at one position. Measured from the cysteine to the phenylalanine, the CDR3 is 12 residues long. Only the CDR3 DNA is retained, 36 bases long and in frame from the first base. Based on the germline V gene, the CDR1 and CDR2 sequences are SQVTM and ANQGSEA. V sheds 7 bases and J sheds 0 bases, leaving 8 bases between their ends. Sequencer: Illumina HiSeq 1500. The raw public data were reprocessed by TCRdb itself: fastp quality trimming at Q25, MiXCR clonotype calling, in-frame beta chains only. CDR3 protein duplicates are merged, each entry listing the most common genes and DNA. The sample table shows 350,000 to 550,000 distinct CDR3 sequences, and under 40% are seen once. Clones ranked in the top ten supply roughly 15% of the sample.

The sample belongs to a study of T cell repertoires in cytomegalovirus infection (dated 2019 in TCRdb). Looking at the study overall: Because public TCR beta signatures pointed to carriage of CMV infection together with the matching HLA type, the HLA type of each donor mattered for the analysis. Study-wide findings and limitations: The ex vivo response was dominated by HLA-C-restricted CMV-specific TCR beta clonotypes, which also provided the single most frequent clonotype in two of eight donors. In both this cohort and an independent cohort of 352 donors, the cumulative frequency of public TCR beta family members distinguished carriers of CMV infection plus the relevant HLA type.

The chain joins TRBV29-1 to TRBJ2-3; no D segment can be confidently identified. The receptor was derived from a human donor in good health (CMV status not recorded). Some clones in this sample may be carry-over from other donors' samples. Sequencing used PBMCs. The CDR3 is CSDTGSTDTQYF. The DNA sequence reads TGCAGCGACACGGGCAGCACAGATACGCAGTATTTT.